This T cell receptor beta chain came from a study of CD8 T cells in Susac syndrome. Deletions cut 1 base from V and 3 bases from J, with 13 bases between. The germline V gene encodes CDR1 LNHNV and CDR2 YYDKDF (reference sequence). The CDR3 extends over 15 amino acids. Random hexamers were used to reverse transcribe an amount of about 0.45 to 1 ug RNA. The CDR3 of TCR beta was amplified by immunoSEQ multiplex PCR across 54 Vbeta and 13 Jbeta. TCRdb ran MiXCR on the immunoSEQ multiplex PCR reads and lists one entry per CDR3 protein. The sample has around 200,000 distinct CDR3 sequences, roughly 94% seen once; the top ten hold about 0.1%.

This chain uses TRBV15 with TRBJ2-7, with no clear D. Material: CD4+ T cells from PBMCs. This receptor was obtained from a human donor in good health. The chain's CDR3 is CATSRARTSDYEQYF. CDR3 nucleotides: TGTGCCACCAGCAGAGCTCGGACGTCCGACTACGAGCAGTACTTC.